What follows describes a single T cell receptor beta chain. The sample originates from a study of immune characterization of retroperitoneal liposarcoma. V dropped 5 bases and J dropped 8; count of bases not matched to a gene: 1. The CDR3 is 12 residues long. TCRdb called the PCR reads again in MiXCR, with one record for every CDR3 protein. The table lists under 20,000 distinct CDR3 sequences, under 45% of them singletons. Sequencing was done on a sample of blood. This TCR was recovered from a male donor with retroperitoneal liposarcoma. The chain uses TRBV12-3 or TRBV12-4 and TRBJ1-2; TRBD1 aligns across 11 bases. The CDR3 reads CASSGDRGGYTF. CDR3 nucleotides: TGTGCCAGCAGTGGGGACAGGGGGGGCTACACCTTC.